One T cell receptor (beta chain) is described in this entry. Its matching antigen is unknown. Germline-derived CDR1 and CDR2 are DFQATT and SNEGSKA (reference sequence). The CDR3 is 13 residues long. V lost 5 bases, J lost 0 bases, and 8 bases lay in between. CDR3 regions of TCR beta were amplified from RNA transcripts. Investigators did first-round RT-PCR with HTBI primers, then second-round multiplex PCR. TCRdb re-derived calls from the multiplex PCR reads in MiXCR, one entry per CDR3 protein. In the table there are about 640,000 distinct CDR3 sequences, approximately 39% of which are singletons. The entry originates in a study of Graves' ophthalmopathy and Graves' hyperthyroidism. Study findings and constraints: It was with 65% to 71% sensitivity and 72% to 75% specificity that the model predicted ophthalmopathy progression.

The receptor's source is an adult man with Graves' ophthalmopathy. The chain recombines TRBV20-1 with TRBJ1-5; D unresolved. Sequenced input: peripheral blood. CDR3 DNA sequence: TGCAGTGCTTTGCCTTTTAGCAATCAGCCCCAGCATTTT. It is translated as CSALPFSNQPQHF.